The 30 T cell receptor beta chains in this list originate from one sample, sequenced in a study of stem cell transplantation in POMP-related autoinflammatory disease. Profiled with immunoSEQ multiplex PCR; TCRdb holds only in-frame clones, not every one. The table lists around 32,000 clones, approximately 86% of them singletons. The specimen was CD4+ T cells from PBMCs, collected before stem cell transplantation. The receptors were sampled from a human donor with POMP-related autoinflammation and immune dysregulation (PRAID).

Here the CDR3 reads CASSLGSVPSYEQYF. The CDR3 DNA follows: TGCGCCAGCAGCTTGGGGTCAGTACCAAGCTACGAGCAGTACTTC. This sequence joins TRBV5-1 and TRBJ2-7; D is ambiguous. V was cut by 0 bases and J by 3 bases, with 13 bases left in between. The germline CDR1 and CDR2 sequences are SGHRS and YFSETQ. The CDR3 consists of 15 residues.

The chain couples TRBV27 to TRBJ1-2; D is perhaps TRBD1 (5 bases). Germline loops: CDR1 MNHEY, CDR2 SMNVEV (reference sequence). This CDR3 is 13 amino acids long. V was cut by 6 bases and J by 4 bases, with 12 bases left in between. The CDR3 nucleotides are TGTGCCAGCAGACCTACAGGTCTCTATGGCTACACCTTC. It yields the protein CASRPTGLYGYTF.

This chain joins TRBV6-5 and TRBJ2-7; tentatively, D is TRBD1 (6 bases). Germline CDR1 reads MNHEY; CDR2 reads SVGAGI. V gave up 0 bases and J gave up 6 bases, with 6 bases separating them. The CDR3 runs 12 residues. The chain's CDR3 is CASSYSGGEQYF. Here the CDR3 DNA reads TGTGCCAGCAGTTACTCAGGGGGCGAGCAGTACTTC.

The chain uses TRBV28 and TRBJ2-3, with TRBD2 matching 7 bases. V shed 6 bases, J shed 3 bases, and the junction held 18 bases outside the gene matches. The CDR3 covers 18 residues. The germline V gene encodes CDR1 MDHEN and CDR2 SYDVKM. The CDR3 protein is CASRREGSGLQITDTQYF. CDR3 DNA: TGTGCCAGCAGGCGAGAGGGGTCGGGACTACAGATTACAGATACGCAGTATTTT.

The rearrangement links TRBV7-2 to TRBJ2-5; D gene ambiguous. The better agreement between TRBJ2-7 and the DNA end casts doubt on the J call. This CDR3 contains 13 residues. CDR1 is SGHTA and CDR2 is FQGNSA in the germline V gene. CDR3 DNA sequence: TGTGCCAGCGGCTCCCAGATAGCCTACGAGCAGTACTTC. Translation: CASGSQIAYEQYF.

The chain employs TRBV18 and TRBJ2-6; D is ambiguous. Germline loops: CDR1 KGHSH, CDR2 LQKENI. There are 17 residues in the CDR3. V was clipped by 7 bases and J by 0 bases, with 16 bases between them. The CDR3 DNA sequence: TGTGCCAGCTTGCCTAATCCCCAGCTCTCTGGGGCCAACGTCCTGACTTTC. Translation gives CASLPNPQLSGANVLTF. Together with reference TRBV18 and TRBJ2-6, the CDR3 gives the full variable domain: NAGVMQNPRHLVRRRGQEARLRCSPMKGHSHVYWYRQLPEEGLKFMVYLQKENIIDESGMPKERFSAEFPKEGPSILRIQQVVRGDSAAYFCASLPNPQLSGANVLTFGAGSRLTVL.

This clone was detected once. V gene TRBV5-1 combines with J gene TRBJ2-5; D unclear. The CDR3 has 14 amino acids. Trimming pared 2 bases from V and 5 bases from J, leaving 13 bases between. Germline CDR1 is SGHRS and CDR2 is YFSETQ. In DNA form, the CDR3 reads TGCGCCAGCAGCTTTTCCGGTTTGGCGGAGACCCAGTACTTC. It encodes CASSFSGLAETQYF.

This chain uses TRBV27 with TRBJ2-7, with 7 bases identical to TRBD1. Germline CDR1 is MNHEY and CDR2 is SMNVEV (reference sequence). V lost 5 bases, J lost 3 bases, and 10 bases stayed unmatched. CDR3 length: 15 amino acids. The CDR3 nucleotides are TGTGCCAGCAGTCCAAAACAGGGGAGCGGCTACGAGCAGTACTTC. It is translated as CASSPKQGSGYEQYF.

The chain links TRBV4-1 to TRBJ2-1, with a weak D call TRBD2 (6 bases). The length of the CDR3 is 17 residues. Germline V CDR1 and CDR2: MGHRA, YSYEKL. Trimming cost V 0 bases and J 3 bases, with 15 bases left between them. The CDR3 bases are TGCGCCAGCAGCCAAGATCAGAGGGACTGGCTCTACAATGAGCAGTTCTTC. It specifies CASSQDQRDWLYNEQFF.

V gene TRBV5-1 combines with J gene TRBJ1-1, with 7 bases identical to TRBD1. Germline trimming cut 0 bases from V and 0 bases from J; bases unmatched to any gene: 2. Germline CDR1 SGHRS, CDR2 YFSETQ. The CDR3 spans 15 residues. CDR3 residues: CASSLETGMNTEAFF. In DNA, the CDR3 is TGCGCCAGCAGCTTGGAGACAGGGATGAACACTGAAGCTTTCTTT.

The rearrangement uses TRBV7-9 and TRBJ2-3; TRBD1 matches at 7 bases. The CDR3 length is 16 residues. CDR1 and CDR2 (germline): SEHNR, FQNEAQ (reference sequence). V shed 6 bases and J 2 bases; nucleotides not matched to a gene: 11. CDR3 coding DNA: TGTGCCAGCAGAAAGGGACAGATCCTGGACACAGATACGCAGTATTTT. Amino acid sequence: CASRKGQILDTDTQYF.

The chain couples TRBV6-1 to TRBJ2-5; 8 nucleotides match TRBD1. This CDR3 is built from 12 residues. With 10 bases clipped from V and 2 bases from J, the junction kept 3 bases outside the gene matches. From germline, CDR1 is MNHNS and CDR2 SASEGT. The CDR3 spells CATYRGQETQYF. The CDR3 nucleotides read TGTGCCACCTACAGGGGGCAAGAGACCCAGTACTTC.

The genes are TRBV28 and TRBJ2-7; 12 bases agree with TRBD2. The CDR3 runs 12 residues. Germline V gene sequence: CDR1 MDHEN, CDR2 SYDVKM. J was trimmed by 5 bases and V by 10 bases; bases with no gene match: 3. The CDR3 bases are TGTGCCACCCGGACTAGCGGGGACGAGCAGTACTTC. Protein product: CATRTSGDEQYF.

The chain links TRBV5-6 to TRBJ1-3; no clear D. V gave up 0 bases and J gave up 5 bases, with 9 bases separating them. This CDR3 is 14 amino acids long. Germline CDR1 and CDR2: SGHDT and YYEEEE. The CDR3 bases are TGTGCCAGCAGCTTGGACGGCCATCGAAACACCATATATTTT. Protein product: CASSLDGHRNTIYF.

This chain links TRBV10-3 with TRBJ2-7, with D perhaps matching TRBD1 or TRBD2 (5 bases each). The CDR3 contains 14 residues. Trimming cost V 3 bases and J 2 bases, with 11 bases left between them. The germline V gene encodes CDR1 ENHRY and CDR2 SYGVKD. CDR3 in amino acids: CAISDQGEPYEQYF. CDR3 nucleotides: TGTGCCATCAGTGACCAGGGAGAACCCTACGAGCAGTACTTC.

V is TRBV5-4 and J is TRBJ1-2; D is unclear. There are 14 residues in the CDR3. V lost 0 bases and J 2 bases, leaving 8 bases between the germline ends. CDR1 and CDR2 from the germline V gene are SGHNT and YYREEE (reference sequence). The CDR3 here is CASSLVNTNYGYTF. CDR3 bases: TGTGCCAGCAGCTTGGTGAACACCAACTATGGCTACACCTTC.

V gene TRBV6-6 combines with J gene TRBJ1-4; D remains ambiguous. The germline gives CDR1 MNHNY, CDR2 SVGAGI (reference sequence). The V gene lost 4 bases and the J gene lost 7 bases, with 13 bases spanning the gap. This CDR3 has 14 residues. In DNA, the CDR3 is TGTGCCAGCAGTTTAATAGGCTTCGGTGAAAAACTGTTTTTT. It yields the protein CASSLIGFGEKLFF.

This sequence joins TRBV2 and TRBJ2-4; D remains ambiguous. The germline V gene has CDR1 SNHLY and CDR2 FYNNEI. V shed 3 bases and J shed 4 bases, with 10 bases lying between them. This CDR3 spans 14 amino acids. CDR3: CASSDRVRKNIQYF. DNA of the CDR3: TGTGCCAGCAGTGATCGGGTCAGAAAAAACATTCAGTACTTC.

The chain has TRBV2 and TRBJ2-6, with no clear D. Germline V gene lookup returns CDR1 SNHLY and CDR2 FYNNEI. Trimming took 4 bases from V and 0 from J, leaving 25 bases between them. CDR3 length: 21 amino acids. CDR3 nucleotide sequence: TGTGCCAGCAGTGCTAAAGTCCTATTCGGTACCCCCCTCTCTGGGGCCAACGTCCTGACTTTC. Translating it yields CASSAKVLFGTPLSGANVLTF.

This clone occurred once. In nucleotides, the CDR3 is TGTGCCAGCAGCTTCTCACCCGTTCTCTACGAGCAGTACTTC. Its protein product is CASSFSPVLYEQYF. The rearrangement joins TRBV11-2 to TRBJ2-7, with D hard to call. Germline V CDR1 and CDR2: SGHAT, FQNNGV. CDR3 length: 14 residues. The V and J ends lost 3 bases and 3 bases respectively, with 12 bases between them.

This clone has just one count. This chain connects TRBV2 to TRBJ1-6; TRBD1 aligns across 7 bases. V shed 6 bases, J shed 7 bases, and the junction held 6 bases outside the gene matches. The germline V gene has CDR1 SNHLY and CDR2 FYNNEI. CDR3 length: 14 residues. The CDR3 here is CASRTGTDNSPLHF. In DNA, the CDR3 is TGTGCCAGCAGAACCGGGACAGACAATTCACCCCTCCACTTT. Full variable domain (outside the CDR3, taken from reference TRBV2 and TRBJ1-6): EPEVTQTPSHQVTQMGQEVILRCVPISNHLYFYWYRQILGQKVEFLVSFYNNEISEKSEIFDDQFSVERPDGSNFTLKIRSTKLEDSAMYFCASRTGTDNSPLHFGNGTRLTVT.

This chain links TRBV6-5 with TRBJ2-1; D assignment may be TRBD1 or TRBD2 (5 bases each). Per the germline V gene, CDR1 is MNHEY and CDR2 is SVGAGI. This CDR3 is 13 amino acids long. V lost 7 bases and J 9 bases, leaving 16 bases between the germline ends. CDR3 sequence (DNA): TGTGCCAGCAAACTAGGGACGTCAAGTGAGCAGTTCTTC. Residues: CASKLGTSSEQFF.

The chain links TRBV7-3 to TRBJ2-3; 7 bases line up with TRBD2. Germline V gives CDR1 SGHTA, CDR2 FQGTGA. V trimming: 0 bases; J trimming: 6 bases; junction bases outside the gene matches: 3. This CDR3 is built from 14 residues. This CDR3 reads CASSLTPLADTQYF. CDR3 DNA: TGTGCCAGCAGCTTAACTCCACTAGCGGATACGCAGTATTTT.

The chain recombines TRBV5-1 with TRBJ2-4; D may match TRBD1 or TRBD2 (5 bases each). The CDR3 is 16 residues long. V was clipped by 4 bases and J by 1 base, with 15 bases between them. CDR1 is SGHRS, CDR2 YFSETQ, per germline. DNA of the CDR3: TGCGCCAGCAGCCCTATGGGGGATTTTGCCAAAAACATTCAGTACTTC. Its translation is CASSPMGDFAKNIQYF.

The J gene is TRBJ2-5, the V gene TRBV11-2, with 7 bases matching TRBD1. This CDR3 is 14 amino acids long. CDR1 SGHAT and CDR2 FQNNGV come from the germline V gene. V lost 4 bases to trimming and J lost 5 bases; unmatched junction nucleotides: 7. CDR3 amino acids: CASSSKTGWETQYF. In nucleotides, the CDR3 is TGTGCCAGCAGCTCAAAGACAGGGTGGGAGACCCAGTACTTC.

The gene calls are TRBV7-9 and TRBJ2-7; 7 bases are shared with TRBD1. The germline V gene encodes CDR1 SEHNR and CDR2 FQNEAQ (reference sequence). Germline trimming cut 0 bases from V and 2 bases from J; bases unmatched to any gene: 1. The CDR3 is 14 residues long. In nucleotides, the CDR3 is TGTGCCAGCAGCTTAGCGGGACAGACCTACGAGCAGTACTTC. It specifies CASSLAGQTYEQYF.

The rearrangement uses TRBV9 and TRBJ1-2, with 9 bases aligning to TRBD1. The junction had 7 bases not matched to a gene; V was cut back by 3 bases and J by 4 bases. Germline V gene data show CDR1 as SGDLS and CDR2 as YYNGEE. This CDR3 spans 15 amino acids. CDR3 amino acids: CASSASDRGTYGYTF. In nucleotides, the CDR3 is TGTGCCAGCAGCGCCTCTGACAGGGGGACCTATGGCTACACCTTC. Full variable domain (outside the CDR3, taken from reference TRBV9 and TRBJ1-2): DSGVTQTPKHLITATGQRVTLRCSPRSGDLSVYWYQQSLDQGLQFLIQYYNGEERAKGNILERFSAQQFPDLHSELNLSSLELGDSALYFCASSASDRGTYGYTFGSGTRLTVV.

This clone was seen more than once but under ten times. The chain links TRBV5-4 to TRBJ1-6; D uncertain. Looked up from germline, CDR1 is SGHNT and CDR2 is YYREEE (reference sequence). The CDR3 has 15 residues. Trimming left V 3 bases short and J 7 bases short, with 14 bases between. The CDR3 coding sequence is TGTGCCAGCAGCTCGAAGGGCGATGGGAATTCACCCCTCCACTTT. Its protein is CASSSKGDGNSPLHF. Looking up the rest from reference TRBV5-4 and TRBJ1-6 gives the full variable domain: ETGVTQSPTHLIKTRGQQVTLRCSSQSGHNTVSWYQQALGQGPQFIFQYYREEENGRGNFPPRFSGLQFPNYSSELNVNALELDDSALYLCASSSKGDGNSPLHFGNGTRLTVT.

The chain recombines TRBV14 with TRBJ2-1; TRBD2 matches at 12 bases. The germline CDR1 and CDR2 sequences are SGHDN and FVKESK. The V gene end was trimmed by 3 bases and the J gene end by 3 bases; junction bases not matched to a gene: 3. This CDR3 region has 16 residues. The CDR3 is CASSQTSGRYYNEQFF. Written as DNA, the CDR3 is TGTGCCAGCAGCCAGACTAGCGGGAGATACTACAATGAGCAGTTCTTC.

The V gene is TRBV2, the J gene TRBJ1-2, with D possibly being TRBD1 (5 bases). This CDR3 contains 13 residues. CDR1 is SNHLY and CDR2 is FYNNEI in the germline V gene. Trimming pared 3 bases from V and 4 bases from J, leaving 9 bases between. CDR3 in amino acids: CASSEGGTYGYTF. The CDR3, as DNA: TGTGCCAGCAGTGAGGGGGGGACCTATGGCTACACCTTC.